Following are 15 T cell receptor beta chains from one sample sequenced in a study of blood T cells in healthy people across ages. PCR was performed a second time for roughly 7 to 11 cycles using a sample-barcoded 5' primer and a J-beta primer mix. TCRdb called the 5' RACE reads again in MiXCR, with one record for every CDR3 protein. The sample yields over 1,200,000 distinct CDR3 sequences, approximately 59% seen once. Source material: blood. These receptors all stem from a man aged 18 to 29 in good health.

This clonotype was detected only a few times. The V gene is TRBV29-1, the J gene TRBJ2-1, with D perhaps TRBD1 (6 bases). The germline V gene has CDR1 SQVTM and CDR2 ANQGSEA. Trimming shortened V by 1 base and J by 8 bases, and 15 bases separated the two germline ends. The length of the CDR3 is 14 residues. Written as DNA, the CDR3 is TGCAGCGTTGAAGGTCAGGGACACCTCGATGAGCAGTTCTTC. It specifies CSVEGQGHLDEQFF.

This clonotype was found a few times. This rearrangement joins TRBV29-1 to TRBJ2-5, with a weak D call TRBD1 (6 bases). TRBJ2-7 explains the end of the DNA better; the J call may be wrong. Germline V gene sequence: CDR1 SQVTM, CDR2 ANQGSEA. CDR3 size: 15 residues. CDR3 amino acids: CSVEGGDINSHEQYF. The CDR3 region has the DNA TGCAGCGTTGAAGGAGGGGACATCAATTCCCACGAGCAGTACTTC.

The V and J genes are TRBV18 and TRBJ1-5, with 8 bases aligning to TRBD1. The V segment lost 3 bases and the J segment 9 bases; nucleotides outside the gene matches: 13. CDR3 size: 16 residues. Germline V gives CDR1 KGHSH, CDR2 LQKENI. This CDR3 reads CASSPGTGLTQGPQHF. The CDR3 nucleotides read TGTGCCAGCTCACCTGGGACAGGTTTAACGCAAGGGCCCCAGCATTTT.

This clonotype turned up a few times. J is TRBJ2-7 and V is TRBV4-1, with TRBD1 matching 7 bases. The V gene end was trimmed by 0 bases and the J gene end by 2 bases; junction bases not matched to a gene: 4. The CDR3 spans 15 residues. CDR1 and CDR2 from the germline V gene are MGHRA and YSYEKL. The CDR3 loop reads CASSQDRDRAYEQYF. The CDR3 DNA reads TGCGCCAGCAGCCAAGACCGGGACAGAGCCTACGAGCAGTACTTC.

The chain is built from TRBV20-1 and TRBJ2-1; D is possibly TRBD1 (5 bases). This CDR3 is built from 16 residues. V gave up 3 bases and J gave up 0 bases, with 15 bases separating them. CDR1 is DFQATT, CDR2 SNEGSKA, per germline (reference sequence). The CDR3 loop reads CSASQGRGSSYNEQFF. CDR3 nucleotide sequence: TGCAGTGCTAGTCAGGGTAGGGGAAGCTCCTACAATGAGCAGTTCTTC.

The rearrangement links TRBV5-1 to TRBJ1-2; 8 bases are a match to TRBD1. There are 15 residues in the CDR3. Germline trimming cut 3 bases from V and 7 bases from J; bases unmatched to any gene: 11. Germline loops: CDR1 SGHRS, CDR2 YFSETQ. Here the CDR3 reads CASSSDRGAMAGYTF. In nucleotides, the CDR3 is TGCGCCAGCAGCTCAGACAGGGGTGCCATGGCTGGCTACACCTTC.

A note on this clonotype: A junction boundary mismatches the germline segment, possibly from a read error. The chain uses TRBV27 and TRBJ2-7, with D uncertain. Near its end, the DNA agrees better with TRBJ2-4, so the J call may be wrong. The CDR3 runs to 13 residues. Germline V gives CDR1 MNHEY, CDR2 SMNVEV (reference sequence). The CDR3 sequence is CASSIRPENIQYF. In DNA form, the CDR3 reads TGCGCCAGCAGCATCCGACCCGAAAACATTCAGTACTTC.

Worth noting for this clonotype: Being one base from a much bigger clone, this may be a read error. The chain links TRBV6-5 to TRBJ2-5, with D possibly matching TRBD1 (6 bases). The closer fit of TRBJ2-1 to the DNA end suggests the J call may be wrong. Germline CDR1 reads MNHEY; CDR2 reads SVGAGI. CDR3 size: 13 residues. The CDR3 loop is CASSRTVQETQFF. CDR3 nucleotides: TGTGCCAGCAGCCGGACAGTCCAAGAGACCCAGTTCTTC.

This clonotype was recorded at least ten times. V and J are TRBV28 and TRBJ2-7; D is uncertain. The CDR3 runs 12 residues. Germline loops: CDR1 MDHEN, CDR2 SYDVKM. Trimming shortened V by 1 base and J by 6 bases, and 7 bases separated the two germline ends. Here the CDR3 DNA reads TGTGCCAGCAGTTTATTAGGGTTCGAGCAGTACTTC. This translates into CASSLLGFEQYF.

The J gene is TRBJ1-3, the V gene TRBV4-1; D might be TRBD1 (6 bases). Germline CDR1 is MGHRA and CDR2 is YSYEKL. Trimming stripped 1 base from V and 0 bases from J, with 16 bases between. The length of the CDR3 is 18 residues. CDR3 DNA sequence: TGCGCCAGCAGCCAAGGGGGGGCAGCTACTTTCTCTGGAAACACCATATATTTT. Translating gives CASSQGGAATFSGNTIYF.

This chain joins TRBV6-2 or TRBV6-3 and TRBJ2-2; D gene ambiguous. Trimming removed 2 bases at V and 4 bases at J, with 11 bases between. This CDR3 contains 15 residues. Germline CDR1 reads MNHEY; CDR2 reads SVGEGT. The CDR3 region is CASSYVAGSTGELFF. In DNA, the CDR3 is TGTGCCAGCAGTTACGTGGCAGGATCCACCGGGGAGCTGTTTTTT.

The V and J genes are TRBV6-1 and TRBJ1-2; 9 nucleotides agree with TRBD1. The J segment lost 2 bases and the V segment lost 6 bases, leaving 13 bases of the junction unmatched. The CDR3 runs to 17 residues. Per germline, CDR1 MNHNS and CDR2 SASEGT. The CDR3 nucleotides read TGTGCCAGCAGCTCGCCGGACAGGGGACTTATCAACTATGGCTACACCTTC. This gives the protein CASSSPDRGLINYGYTF.

The genes are TRBV4-2 and TRBJ2-7; D possibly matches TRBD1 or TRBD2 (5 bases each). Trimming left V 0 bases short and J 12 bases short, with 27 bases between. Germline values: CDR1 LGHNA, CDR2 YNFKEQ. The CDR3 runs to 17 residues. The CDR3 sequence is CASSQDMGDLSLTLGYF. Here the CDR3 DNA reads TGTGCCAGCAGCCAAGATATGGGGGACCTCAGCCTCACCCTGGGGTACTTC.

This clonotype was observed many times. This chain links TRBV20-1 with TRBJ2-5, with D possibly TRBD1 on 6 matching bases. Germline CDR1 and CDR2: DFQATT and SNEGSKA (reference sequence). V dropped 7 bases and J dropped 2 bases, with 8 bases sitting between them. CDR3 length: 11 residues. CDR3 DNA sequence: TGCAGTGGACAGGTTCAAGAGACCCAGTACTTC. Protein product: CSGQVQETQYF.

Points on this clonotype: A much larger clone sits a single nucleotide away, making a read error possible. The chain couples TRBV24-1 to TRBJ2-5, with 7 nucleotides matching TRBD2. CDR1 and CDR2 (germline): KGHDR, SFDVKD. The CDR3 is made up of 16 amino acids. The CDR3 coding sequence is TGTGCCACCAGTGATCCCCGACGGGACTACCAAGAGGCCCAGTACTTC. This translates into CATSDPRRDYQEAQYF.